The clone carrying this TCR beta chain showed up just a few times. The entry originates in a study of cytomegalovirus exposure and HLA in healthy donors. The PCR had 60 Vbeta and 13 Jbeta primers. Libraries were prepared by immunoSEQ multiplex PCR; TCRdb keeps only in-frame clonotypes and omits some of them. The sample contains fewer than 150,000 clones, roughly 77% of which appear only once. CDR3 length: 14 amino acids. Losses at the gene ends were 5 bases for V and 8 bases for J; bases not matched to a gene: 8. Germline V gene lookup returns CDR1 MNHEY and CDR2 SVGAGI. This chain uses TRBV6-5 with TRBJ1-2; 10 nucleotides match TRBD1. The clonotype comes from a woman aged 25 to 39 in good health and CMV-seronegative. Material for sequencing was PBMCs. The CDR3 region has the DNA TGTGCCAGCAGTGGACGGGACAGGGGAGGAGGCTACACCTTC. Protein product: CASSGRDRGGGYTF.